One sample yielded the 4 T cell receptor beta chains listed below, sequenced in a study of post-analysis software for immune sequencing data. Regarding the study as a whole: Among several TRBV segments more frequent in patients than controls were TRBV5-6, TRBV5-1 and TRBV20-1.

cDNA libraries of TCR beta carried unique molecular identifiers. TCRdb ran MiXCR on the PCR reads and lists one entry per CDR3 protein. The sample lists 650,000 to 850,000 distinct CDR3 sequences; approximately 50% were seen once. Antigens of these TCRs are unknown. The sample taken for sequencing was blood. The receptors stem from a girl between 5 and 17 years old with multiple sclerosis.

The V call is TRBV12-3 or TRBV12-4, the J call TRBJ2-3; 8 bases line up with TRBD2. The ends lost 3 bases at V and 5 bases at J; junction bases unmatched: 4. The CDR3 loop spans 14 amino acids. CDR3 protein: CASSFGGGGDTQYF. In DNA form, the CDR3 reads TGTGCCAGCAGTTTCGGGGGGGGAGGAGATACGCAGTATTTT.

The V and J genes are TRBV12-3 or TRBV12-4 and TRBJ2-4; 13 bases match TRBD2. The V segment lost 0 bases and the J segment 3 bases; nucleotides outside the gene matches: 8. The CDR3 totals 19 residues. Here the CDR3 DNA reads TGTGCCAGCAGTTTAGCGCGAGAACTAGCGGGGGGGCACAAAAACATTCAGTACTTC. Amino acids: CASSLARELAGGHKNIQYF.

The count of this clonotype is one. The chain carries TRBV5-1 and TRBJ2-1, with TRBD2 matching over 7 bases. The DNA matches TRBJ2-7 better at its end, which makes the J call doubtful. The CDR3 runs 14 residues. Germline V gives CDR1 SGHRS, CDR2 YFSETQ. Here the CDR3 DNA reads TGCGCCAGCAGCTTTGGCGGGAGTAAGTACGAGCAGTACTTC. Its protein product is CASSFGGSKYEQYF.

The table lists this clonotype with many counts. This chain links TRBV5-5 with TRBJ1-1; TRBD1 matches at 8 bases. Germline lookup yields CDR1 SGHKS and CDR2 YYEKEE (reference sequence). The CDR3 runs to 13 residues. J was trimmed by 4 bases and V by 5 bases; bases with no gene match: 4. The CDR3, as DNA: TGTGCCAGCAGTCTAGACAGGGGCACTGAAGCTTTCTTT. This translates into CASSLDRGTEAFF.